The following is a T cell receptor beta chain sequence with its context. Its antigen is unidentified. The observed sequence ends 3 residues before the CDR3 terminus, with the missing tail filled in from the germline J gene. The data belong to a study of T cell clonality in common variable immunodeficiency. Study-level findings and limits: Reportedly, TCR beta sequences from common variable immunodeficiency showed fewer deletions and N-nucleotide insertions.

Method: immunoSEQ multiplex PCR; TCRdb's copy keeps in-frame clones and lacks some. The record shows about 35,000 clones for this sample, with no singletons present. Germline V gene lookup returns CDR1 KGHSH and CDR2 LQKENI. V lost 3 bases to trimming and J lost 0 bases, with 14 bases between them. The CDR3 runs to 16 residues. The clonotype comes from a human donor with common variable immunodeficiency. The chain joins TRBV18 to TRBJ1-2; D perhaps matches TRBD1 (5 bases). Sequencing was performed on peripheral blood mononuclear cells. Incomplete CDR3 DNA: TGTGCCAGCTCACCCGACCTAAGACAGACTAACTATGGC. The encoded protein is CASSPDLRQTNYG. The whole CDR3 is CASSPDLRQTNYGYTF.